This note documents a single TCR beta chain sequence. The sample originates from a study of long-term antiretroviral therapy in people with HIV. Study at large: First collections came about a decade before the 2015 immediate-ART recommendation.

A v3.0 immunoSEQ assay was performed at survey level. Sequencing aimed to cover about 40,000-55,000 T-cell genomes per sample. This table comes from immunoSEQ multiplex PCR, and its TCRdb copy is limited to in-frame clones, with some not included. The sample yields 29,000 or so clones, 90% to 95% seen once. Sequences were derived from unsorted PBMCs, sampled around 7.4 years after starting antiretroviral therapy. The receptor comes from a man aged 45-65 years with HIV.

CDR3 sequence (DNA): TGCGCCAGCAGCTTCGGGGACAGGCTCTACAATGAGCAGTTCTTC. This translates into CASSFGDRLYNEQFF. This rearrangement joins TRBV5-1 to TRBJ2-1; 8 bases align to TRBD1. Germline assignment: CDR1 SGHRS and CDR2 YFSETQ. Trimming cost V 2 bases and J 3 bases; bases outside gene matches: 4. This CDR3 has 15 amino acids.